This T cell receptor beta chain stems from a study of cytomegalovirus exposure and HLA in healthy donors. General study findings and limits: In vitro data verified a few CMV-associated chains as specific for CMV antigens. Later, an analysis showed that TCR beta chains associated with HLA were more clonally expanded than others that were equally common. V- and J-gene trimming in TCR beta was tied to a missense DCLRE1C variant by an analysis performed later.

Healthy bone marrow donors made up the cohort. Worth noting for this clone: Its antigen is undetermined.

The PCR used 60 Vbeta and 13 Jbeta primers. Only in-frame clones appear in the TCRdb table, and some are missing; sequencing was by immunoSEQ multiplex PCR. The sample yields fewer than 150,000 clones, of which the top ten take up approximately 2.5%. This clonotype originated in a man aged 35 to 55 in good health and CMV-seronegative. Sequencing was performed on PBMCs.

This chain's CDR3 is CASSPGQGENGYTF. The CDR3 DNA is TGTGCCAGCAGCCCCGGACAGGGGGAGAATGGCTACACCTTC. This chain connects TRBV7-6 to TRBJ1-2; TRBD1 agrees at 10 bases. Germline V gene lookup returns CDR1 SGHVS and CDR2 FNYEAQ. This CDR3 contains 14 residues. The V gene end was trimmed by 5 bases and the J gene end by 6 bases; junction bases not matched to a gene: 6.